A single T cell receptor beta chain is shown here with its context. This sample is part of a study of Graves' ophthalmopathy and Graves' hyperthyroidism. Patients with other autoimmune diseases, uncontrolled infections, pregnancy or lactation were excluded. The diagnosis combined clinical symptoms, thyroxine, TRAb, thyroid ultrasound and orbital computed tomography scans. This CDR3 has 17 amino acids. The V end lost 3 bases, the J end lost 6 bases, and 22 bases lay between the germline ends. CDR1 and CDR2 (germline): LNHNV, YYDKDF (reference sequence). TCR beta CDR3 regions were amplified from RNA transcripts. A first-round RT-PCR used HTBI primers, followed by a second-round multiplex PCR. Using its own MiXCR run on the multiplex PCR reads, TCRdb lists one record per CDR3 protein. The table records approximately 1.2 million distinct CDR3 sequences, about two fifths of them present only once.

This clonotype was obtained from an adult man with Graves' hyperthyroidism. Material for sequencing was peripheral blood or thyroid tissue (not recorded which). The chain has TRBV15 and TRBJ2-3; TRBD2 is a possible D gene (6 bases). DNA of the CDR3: TGTGCCACCAGCAGGCCTTGGCAGAAGCCGGAGGGGGATACGCAGTATTTT. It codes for CATSRPWQKPEGDTQYF.